The rows below give T cell receptor beta chains drawn from one sample of a study of blood T cell repertoires in COVID-19. This table comes from immunoSEQ multiplex PCR, and its TCRdb copy is limited to in-frame clones, with some not included. Of about 40,000 clones listed, under 85% are singletons. Sequencing input: peripheral blood. The receptors were sampled from a woman of 80 years or more with acute or convalescent COVID-19. CDR3s include the opening cysteine and the closing phenylalanine or tryptophan.

v_gene: TRBV29-1; j_gene: TRBJ2-7; CDR3aa: CSVGQGGEQYF
v_gene: TRBV18; j_gene: TRBJ1-1; CDR3aa: CASSPTGYEAFF
v_gene: TRBV4-2; j_gene: TRBJ2-5; CDR3aa: CASSQGRGEETQYF
v_gene: TRBV6-1; j_gene: TRBJ1-2; CDR3aa: CASSEAGRGTNYGYTF
v_gene: TRBV6-5; j_gene: TRBJ2-7; CDR3aa: CASSLWGRAYEQYF
v_gene: TRBV18; j_gene: TRBJ2-5; CDR3aa: CASSPREASTETQYF
v_gene: TRBV12-3/TRBV12-4; j_gene: TRBJ2-7; CDR3aa: CASMGQGYYEQYF
v_gene: TRBV7-9; j_gene: TRBJ2-7; CDR3aa: CASSSWTDLREQYF
v_gene: TRBV30; j_gene: TRBJ1-4; CDR3aa: CALGPADGEKLFF
v_gene: TRBV5-8; j_gene: TRBJ2-1; CDR3aa: CASSLEQGLAYNEQFF
v_gene: TRBV12-2; j_gene: TRBJ2-1; CDR3aa: CASRLALVYNEQFF
v_gene: TRBV30; j_gene: TRBJ2-7; CDR3aa: CAWSDTTGTSVGAVYF
v_gene: TRBV24-1; j_gene: TRBJ2-1; CDR3aa: CATSDPTSTNNNEQFF
v_gene: TRBV4-3; j_gene: TRBJ2-2; CDR3aa: CASSQDSLAGFIGELFF
v_gene: TRBV18; j_gene: TRBJ1-5; CDR3aa: CASSPETGANQPQHF
v_gene: TRBV2; j_gene: TRBJ1-4; CDR3aa: CATDRGFSEKLFF
v_gene: TRBV10-3; j_gene: TRBJ2-7; CDR3aa: CAISESIREGRYEQYF
v_gene: TRBV7-6; j_gene: TRBJ2-7; CDR3aa: CASSPTSYEQYF
v_gene: TRBV6-2/TRBV6-3; j_gene: TRBJ2-1; CDR3aa: CASSPRAGVYEQFF
v_gene: TRBV29-1; j_gene: TRBJ2-7; CDR3aa: CSGAETGVYEQYF
v_gene: TRBV27; j_gene: TRBJ1-2; CDR3aa: CASSDYPGQGYGYTF
v_gene: TRBV30; j_gene: TRBJ1-2; CDR3aa: CAWITGGDYGYTF
v_gene: TRBV30; j_gene: TRBJ1-2; CDR3aa: CAWSRSPSSGYGYTF
v_gene: TRBV9; j_gene: TRBJ2-4; CDR3aa: CASSPTPGQGTLNIQYF
v_gene: TRBV11-3; j_gene: TRBJ2-1; CDR3aa: CASSPRPRGEQFF
v_gene: TRBV10-3; j_gene: TRBJ1-2; CDR3aa: CAISTGTGNYGYTF
v_gene: TRBV19; j_gene: TRBJ1-1; CDR3aa: CASSPRQPEAFF
v_gene: TRBV5-1; j_gene: TRBJ2-1; CDR3aa: CASSWGLTSSYNEQFF
v_gene: TRBV7-9; j_gene: TRBJ2-3; CDR3aa: CASSFGSGSDTQYF
v_gene: TRBV18; j_gene: TRBJ2-5; CDR3aa: CASSPVFQGHQETQYF
v_gene: TRBV6-2/TRBV6-3; j_gene: TRBJ2-1; CDR3aa: CASSPNSGRGEQFF
v_gene: TRBV2; j_gene: TRBJ1-1; CDR3aa: CASRGRLNTEAFF
v_gene: TRBV6-5; j_gene: TRBJ2-7; CDR3aa: CASSRGTQQYF
v_gene: TRBV7-9; j_gene: TRBJ1-2; CDR3aa: CASSFPDRGNDGYTF
v_gene: TRBV7-8; j_gene: TRBJ2-1; CDR3aa: CASSPGLAGGVLDNEQFF
v_gene: TRBV29-1; j_gene: TRBJ1-2; CDR3aa: CSVELPFPKFNYGYTF
v_gene: TRBV2; j_gene: TRBJ2-1; CDR3aa: CASSPGVLQFF
v_gene: TRBV5-1; j_gene: TRBJ2-1; CDR3aa: CASSSTSGSSYNEQFF
v_gene: TRBV29-1; j_gene: TRBJ1-2; CDR3aa: CSVGGSYGYTF
v_gene: TRBV5-1; j_gene: TRBJ1-2; CDR3aa: CASSSQGGDYGYTF